This record concerns one T cell receptor beta chain sequence. These data come from a study of T cells after yellow fever vaccination. This CDR3 comprises 18 residues. Germline CDR1 and CDR2: SGDLS and YYNGEE. V gave up 0 bases and J gave up 1 base, with 20 bases separating them. Each CDR3 protein is one row after TCRdb ran MiXCR on the 5' RACE reads. Here the sample spans roughly 300,000 distinct CDR3 sequences, 6.8% being singletons. This receptor was identified in a young man who received the YFV17D yellow fever vaccine. This specimen consisted of PBMCs, obtained about 49 days after the first yellow fever vaccination. J is TRBJ2-7 and V is TRBV9; tentatively, D is TRBD1 or TRBD2 (7 bases each). CDR3 DNA sequence: TGTGCCAGCAGCGTAGCGCAGGGGGGGAGGGGAGTATCCTACGAGCAGTACTTC. It is translated as CASSVAQGGRGVSYEQYF.